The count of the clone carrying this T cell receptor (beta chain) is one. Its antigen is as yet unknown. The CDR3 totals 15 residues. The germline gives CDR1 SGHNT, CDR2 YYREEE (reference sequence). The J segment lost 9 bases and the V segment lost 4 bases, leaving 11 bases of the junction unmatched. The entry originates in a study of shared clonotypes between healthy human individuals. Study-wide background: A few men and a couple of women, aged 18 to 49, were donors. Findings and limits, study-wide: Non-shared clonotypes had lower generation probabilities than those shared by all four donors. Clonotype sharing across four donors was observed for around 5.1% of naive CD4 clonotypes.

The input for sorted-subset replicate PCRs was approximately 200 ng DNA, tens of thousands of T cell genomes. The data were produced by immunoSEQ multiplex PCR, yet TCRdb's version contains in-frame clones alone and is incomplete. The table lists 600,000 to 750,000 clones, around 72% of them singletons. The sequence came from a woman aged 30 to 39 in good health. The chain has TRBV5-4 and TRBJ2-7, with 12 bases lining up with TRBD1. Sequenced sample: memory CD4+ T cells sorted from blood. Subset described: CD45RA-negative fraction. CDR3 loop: CASSEMGQGASVQYF. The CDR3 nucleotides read TGTGCCAGCAGCGAGATGGGACAGGGGGCTTCGGTGCAGTACTTC.